The 8 T cell receptor beta chains below were found in one sample sequenced in a study of cytomegalovirus exposure and HLA in healthy donors. PCR was performed using 60 Vbeta and 13 Jbeta primers. Clones were sequenced by immunoSEQ multiplex PCR, and TCRdb holds only the in-frame ones, with some missing. The data contain about 120,000 clones, 77% of them singletons. What was sequenced was PBMCs. These receptors were collected from a man in his forties or fifties in good health and CMV-seropositive.

The V call is TRBV10-3, the J call TRBJ1-5; D gene ambiguous. This CDR3 has 14 amino acids. V lost 0 bases and J lost 6, with 9 bases in between. The germline CDR1 and CDR2 sequences are ENHRY and SYGVKD. The CDR3 here is CAISESSAAQPQHF. CDR3 DNA: TGTGCCATCAGTGAGTCCTCGGCGGCTCAGCCCCAGCATTTT.

This rearrangement joins TRBV20-1 to TRBJ2-1; no clear D gene. The V end lost 3 bases, the J end lost 9 bases, and 9 bases lay between the germline ends. The CDR3 has 11 amino acids. Germline V lookup: CDR1 DFQATT, CDR2 SNEGSKA (reference sequence). The DNA of the CDR3 is TGCAGTGCTAGGCGCCGCATTGAGCAGTTCTTC. Encoded protein: CSARRRIEQFF.

This clone was seen once. The CDR3 sequence: CSVGPSGETQYF. CDR3 bases: TGCAGCGTGGGTCCTAGCGGCGAGACCCAGTACTTC. The genes are TRBV29-1 and TRBJ2-5; the match to TRBD2 covers 7 bases. V lost 6 bases and J lost 5; bases outside the gene matches: 6. CDR1 is SQVTM and CDR2 is ANQGSEA in the germline V gene. This CDR3 is built from 12 residues.

The V and J genes are TRBV4-3 and TRBJ1-3; a weak D match, TRBD1 (6 bases). CDR1 is LGHNA and CDR2 is YSLEER in the germline V gene. The V end lost 4 bases, the J end lost 0 bases, and 13 bases lay between the germline ends. The CDR3 spans 16 residues. CDR3 in DNA: TGCGCCAGCAGCCGTGGACAGCCGATCTCTGGAAACACCATATATTTT. Amino acid sequence: CASSRGQPISGNTIYF.

CDR3 sequence (DNA): TGTGCCAGCAGCTTCGGACAGGAGAACACTGAAGCTTTCTTT. Protein product: CASSFGQENTEAFF. The chain recombines TRBV5-4 with TRBJ1-1; 7 nucleotides line up with TRBD1. V dropped 2 bases and J dropped 1; count of bases not matched to a gene: 2. CDR1 is SGHNT, CDR2 YYREEE, per germline (reference sequence). The CDR3 runs 14 residues.

In this sample, this clone turned up a few times. The chain carries TRBV5-5 and TRBJ1-5; 7 nucleotides line up with TRBD1. Germline CDR1 and CDR2: SGHKS and YYEKEE (reference sequence). With V trimmed by 3 bases and J by 0 bases, 6 bases remained unmatched. CDR3 length equals 16 residues. The CDR3 spells CASSYGTAYSNQPQHF. The CDR3 bases are TGTGCCAGCAGCTATGGGACAGCTTATAGCAATCAGCCCCAGCATTTT.

The chain combines TRBV7-8 with TRBJ1-5, with D possibly matching TRBD1 (5 bases). Germline loops: CDR1 SGHVS, CDR2 FQNEAQ. Deletions cut 3 bases from V and 7 bases from J, with 13 bases between. The CDR3 covers 14 residues. The CDR3 DNA reads TGTGCCAGCAGCTTCCAGGGAACGGAACAGCCCCAGCATTTT. It yields the protein CASSFQGTEQPQHF.

In this sample, this clone turned up once. At one end the junction does not follow the germline gene, possibly because of a read error. This chain uses TRBV7-7 with TRBJ1-2, with a weak D call TRBD1 (6 bases). The CDR3 runs 11 residues. Germline lookup yields CDR1 SSHAT and CDR2 FNYEAQ (reference sequence). The CDR3 reads CASSQDSGYTF. The DNA of the CDR3 is TGTGCTAGCAGCCAGGACAGTGGCTACACCTTC.